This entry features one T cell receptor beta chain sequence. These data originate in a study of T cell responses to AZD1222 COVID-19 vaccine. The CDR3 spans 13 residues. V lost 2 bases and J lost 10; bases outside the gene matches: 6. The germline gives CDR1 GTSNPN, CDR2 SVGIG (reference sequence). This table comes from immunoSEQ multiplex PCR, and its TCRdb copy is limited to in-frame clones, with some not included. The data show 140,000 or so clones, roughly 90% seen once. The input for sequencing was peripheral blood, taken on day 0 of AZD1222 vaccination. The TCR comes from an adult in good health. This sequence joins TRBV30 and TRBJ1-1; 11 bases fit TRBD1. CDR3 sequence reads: CAWSFRDRGGAFF. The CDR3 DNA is TGTGCCTGGAGTTTCCGGGACAGGGGGGGAGCTTTCTTT.